The 15 T cell receptor beta chains in this list originate from one sample, sequenced in a study of cytomegalovirus exposure and HLA in healthy donors. 60 Vbeta and 13 Jbeta primers were used in PCR. Clones were read by immunoSEQ multiplex PCR, and TCRdb kept only the in-frame ones, dropping some. The sample contains 100,000 to 150,000 clones, around 72% of which appear only once. Source material: PBMCs. These TCRs come from a woman younger than 30 in good health and CMV-seronegative.

This chain uses TRBV20-1 with TRBJ1-2; 11 positions match TRBD1. From germline, CDR1 is DFQATT and CDR2 SNEGSKA (reference sequence). The V and J ends lost 5 bases and 7 bases, in that order; junction bases with no gene match: 0. The CDR3 is made up of 11 amino acids. CDR3 nucleotide sequence: TGCAGTGCTGGGACAGGGGGTGGCTACACCTTC. Residues: CSAGTGGGYTF.

The V gene is TRBV7-9, the J gene TRBJ1-1; D uncertain. Germline-derived CDR1 and CDR2 are SEHNR and FQNEAQ (reference sequence). Trimming pared 5 bases from V and 4 bases from J, leaving 23 bases between. The CDR3 extends over 17 amino acids. CDR3 sequence (DNA): TGTGCCAGCAGCCTACTAAGACGGACTGGGGAGAGCACTGAAGCTTTCTTT. Protein: CASSLLRRTGESTEAFF. The variable domain in full, with the rest retrieved from reference TRBV7-9 and TRBJ1-1, is DTGVSQNPRHKITKRGQNVTFRCDPISEHNRLYWYRQTLGQGPEFLTYFQNEAQLEKSRLLSDRFSAERPKGSFSTLEIQRTEQGDSAMYLCASSLLRRTGESTEAFFGQGTRLTVV.

The rearrangement uses TRBV19 and TRBJ1-1; TRBD1 matches at 9 bases. The CDR3 loop spans 15 amino acids. J gave up 7 bases and V 3 bases, and 9 bases lay outside the gene matches. Germline CDR1 and CDR2: LNHDA and SQIVND (reference sequence). CDR3 DNA: TGTGCCAGTAGTATCACCGGGACAGGGCCACTTGAAGCTTTCTTT. It translates to CASSITGTGPLEAFF. The full variable domain, rest sourced from reference TRBV19 and TRBJ1-1, is DGGITQSPKYLFRKEGQNVTLSCEQNLNHDAMYWYRQDPGQGLRLIYYSQIVNDFQKGDIAEGYSVSREKKESFPLTVTSAQKNPTAFYLCASSITGTGPLEAFFGQGTRLTVV.

The chain uses TRBV5-1 and TRBJ2-2, with a possible D match to TRBD2 (6 bases). The CDR3 runs 16 residues. Germline CDR1 is SGHRS and CDR2 is YFSETQ. Trimming took off 4 bases at V and 2 bases at J, with 15 bases between the two ends. This CDR3 is CASSPLRGINTGELFF. CDR3 coding DNA: TGCGCCAGCAGCCCCCTTCGGGGGATAAACACCGGGGAGCTGTTTTTT. The variable domain in full, with the rest retrieved from reference TRBV5-1 and TRBJ2-2, is KAGVTQTPRYLIKTRGQQVTLSCSPISGHRSVSWYQQTPGQGLQFLFEYFSETQRNKGNFPGRFSGRQFSNSRSEMNVSTLELGDSALYLCASSPLRGINTGELFFGEGSRLTVL.

This chain joins TRBV7-2 and TRBJ2-5; TRBD2 agrees at 8 bases. Per germline, CDR1 SGHTA and CDR2 FQGNSA. V was clipped by 3 bases and J by 4 bases; unmatched bases: 10. The CDR3 is 16 residues long. CDR3: CASSFGGRSGRETQYF. In DNA form, the CDR3 reads TGTGCCAGCAGCTTCGGCGGGAGGTCCGGTCGAGAGACCCAGTACTTC.

V gene TRBV9 combines with J gene TRBJ1-2; D perhaps matches TRBD1 (6 bases). Trimming cost V 3 bases and J 9 bases, with 15 bases left between them. This CDR3 is 13 amino acids long. Looked up from germline, CDR1 is SGDLS and CDR2 is YYNGEE. This CDR3 is CASSARTVSRYTF. Written as DNA, the CDR3 is TGTGCCAGCAGCGCCCGGACAGTGTCTCGCTACACCTTC.

The table lists this clone with a few counts. This chain uses TRBV4-1 with TRBJ2-2; TRBD2 might be the D (6 bases). This CDR3 contains 14 residues. Trimming stripped 0 bases from V and 7 bases from J, with 9 bases between. Germline CDR1 is MGHRA and CDR2 is YSYEKL. CDR3 sequence: CASSQDMTSGELFF. Written as DNA, the CDR3 is TGCGCCAGCAGCCAAGATATGACTAGCGGGGAGCTGTTTTTT.

This clone was seen only a few times. The V gene is TRBV5-5, the J gene TRBJ1-2; 9 nucleotides agree with TRBD1. The germline gives CDR1 SGHKS, CDR2 YYEKEE (reference sequence). CDR3 length: 15 amino acids. V gave up 4 bases and J gave up 8 bases; unmatched junction bases: 12. CDR3 DNA sequence: TGTGCCAGCAGCGTGTTCCCGGGACAGGGAAAAGGCTACACCTTC. Its translation: CASSVFPGQGKGYTF.

This chain links TRBV18 with TRBJ1-1, with 7 bases aligning to TRBD1. The germline V gene has CDR1 KGHSH and CDR2 LQKENI. There are 16 residues in the CDR3. J was trimmed by 2 bases and V by 2 bases; bases with no gene match: 8. The CDR3: CASSPGVNRGNTEAFF. CDR3 sequence (DNA): TGTGCCAGCTCACCAGGGGTTAACAGGGGAAACACTGAAGCTTTCTTT. Full variable domain (missing parts from reference TRBV18 and TRBJ1-1): NAGVMQNPRHLVRRRGQEARLRCSPMKGHSHVYWYRQLPEEGLKFMVYLQKENIIDESGMPKERFSAEFPKEGPSILRIQQVVRGDSAAYFCASSPGVNRGNTEAFFGQGTRLTVV.

The chain couples TRBV4-1 to TRBJ1-1, with D tentatively TRBD1 (6 bases). CDR1 MGHRA and CDR2 YSYEKL come from the germline V gene. The length of the CDR3 is 15 residues. V lost 2 bases to trimming and J lost 7 bases, with 17 bases between them. The CDR3 protein is CASSQPLGTRDEAFF. The CDR3 nucleotides are TGCGCCAGCAGCCAACCCCTGGGGACAAGAGATGAAGCTTTCTTT.

The V gene is TRBV4-1, the J gene TRBJ1-1; 8 nucleotides line up with TRBD1. The V gene's germline CDR1 is MGHRA and CDR2 YSYEKL. This CDR3 is built from 15 residues. V shed 1 base, J shed 7 bases, and the junction held 8 bases outside the gene matches. The CDR3 region is CASSQGGRGLIEAFF. In DNA form, the CDR3 reads TGCGCCAGCAGCCAAGGGGGCAGGGGGCTGATTGAAGCTTTCTTT.

The CDR3, as DNA: TGTGCCAGCACTTCAGGGTTAGATACGCAGTATTTT. Amino acid sequence: CASTSGLDTQYF. The J gene is TRBJ2-3, the V gene TRBV7-2; tentatively, D is TRBD1 (5 bases). The CDR3 spans 12 residues. Trimming pared 7 bases from V and 5 bases from J, leaving 10 bases between. Germline CDR1 SGHTA, CDR2 FQGNSA. The variable domain in full, with the rest retrieved from reference TRBV7-2 and TRBJ2-3, is GAGVSQSPSNKVTEKGKDVELRCDPISGHTALYWYRQSLGQGLEFLIYFQGNSAPDKSGLPSDRFSAERTGGSVSTLTIQRTQQEDSAVYLCASTSGLDTQYFGPGTRLTVL.

The chain joins TRBV7-9 to TRBJ2-7; TRBD2 aligns across 9 bases. CDR1 and CDR2 (germline): SEHNR, FQNEAQ (reference sequence). There are 14 residues in the CDR3. Trimming cost V 1 base and J 2 bases; bases outside gene matches: 0. CDR3 nucleotides: TGTGCCAGCAGCTTAGGCGGGAGGGCCTACGAGCAGTACTTC. It codes for CASSLGGRAYEQYF.

This clone showed up just a few times. This chain joins TRBV5-1 and TRBJ2-3, with 14 positions matching TRBD2. The trim removed 7 bases at V and 3 bases at J, leaving 7 bases unmatched. This CDR3 contains 16 residues. CDR1 is SGHRS, CDR2 YFSETQ, per germline. CDR3 sequence (DNA): TGCGCCAGCGGGGGGACTAGCGGGAGAGGGACAGATACGCAGTATTTT. Its translation is CASGGTSGRGTDTQYF.

The chain uses TRBV5-4 and TRBJ2-1; 8 bases are a match to TRBD2. The V gene's germline CDR1 is SGHNT and CDR2 YYREEE (reference sequence). The CDR3 contains 15 residues. V shed 5 bases, J shed 8 bases, and the junction held 12 bases outside the gene matches. Here the CDR3 DNA reads TGTGCCAGCAGACTTTCCGCGGGAGGCCGGGATGAGCAGTTCTTC. It encodes CASRLSAGGRDEQFF.